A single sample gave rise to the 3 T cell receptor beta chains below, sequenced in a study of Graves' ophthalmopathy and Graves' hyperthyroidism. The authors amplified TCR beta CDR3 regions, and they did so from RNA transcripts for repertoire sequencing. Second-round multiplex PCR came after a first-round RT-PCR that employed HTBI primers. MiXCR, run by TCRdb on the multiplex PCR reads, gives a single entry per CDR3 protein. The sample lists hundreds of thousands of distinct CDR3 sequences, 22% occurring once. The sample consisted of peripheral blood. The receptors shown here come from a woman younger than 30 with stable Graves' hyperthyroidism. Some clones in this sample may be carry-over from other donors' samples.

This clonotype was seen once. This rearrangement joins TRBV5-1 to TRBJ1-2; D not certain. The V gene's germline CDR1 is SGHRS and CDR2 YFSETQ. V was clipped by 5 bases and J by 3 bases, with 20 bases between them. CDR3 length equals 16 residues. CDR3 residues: CASRVEGSASYYGYTF. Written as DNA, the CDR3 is TGCGCCAGCAGGGTAGAGGGCTCAGCTTCTTACTATGGCTACACCTTC.

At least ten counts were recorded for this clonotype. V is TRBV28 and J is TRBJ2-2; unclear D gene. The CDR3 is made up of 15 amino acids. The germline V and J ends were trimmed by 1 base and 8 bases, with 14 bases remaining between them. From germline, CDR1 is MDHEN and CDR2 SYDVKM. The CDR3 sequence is CASSLFLRATGELFF. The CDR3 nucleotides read TGTGCCAGCAGTTTATTTCTTCGAGCTACGGGGGAGCTGTTTTTT.

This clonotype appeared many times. CDR3 region: CASTTSGGPQETQYF. As DNA, the CDR3 is TGTGCCAGCACTACTAGCGGGGGGCCTCAAGAGACCCAGTACTTC. The chain has TRBV6-1 and TRBJ2-5, with 12 bases matching TRBD2. Trimming removed 7 bases from V and 2 bases from J; junction bases left unmatched: 5. CDR3 length: 15 amino acids. CDR1 and CDR2 (germline): MNHNS, SASEGT.